The next 14 T cell receptor beta chains were all read from a single sample in a study of graft-versus-host responses after intestinal transplantation. The protocol was immunoSEQ multiplex PCR, while the TCRdb copy is restricted to in-frame clones and leaves out a portion. The data contain 80,000 to 95,000 clones, approximately 90% of them singletons. No antigen has been identified for these receptors. The sample here was unstimulated CD8+ T cells sorted from spleen or lymph node cells, taken before intestinal transplant. Receptors were obtained from a human donor who received an intestinal transplant.

The genes are TRBV9 and TRBJ1-2; 7 nucleotides line up with TRBD1. The length of the CDR3 is 15 residues. CDR1 and CDR2 from the germline V gene are SGDLS and YYNGEE. The ends lost 0 bases at V and 4 bases at J; junction bases unmatched: 6. The CDR3 nucleotides read TGTGCCAGCAGCGTAGAGGGGGCGGTCGGCTATGGCTACACCTTC. Amino acid sequence: CASSVEGAVGYGYTF.

The chain has TRBV7-9 and TRBJ1-4, with 8 bases identical to TRBD1. This CDR3 contains 12 residues. The germline gives CDR1 SEHNR, CDR2 FQNEAQ (reference sequence). J was trimmed by 11 bases and V by 6 bases; bases with no gene match: 5. The CDR3 reads CASRRWTGKLFF. The CDR3 DNA is TGTGCCAGCAGACGATGGACAGGGAAACTGTTTTTT.

This clone showed up just once. The chain recombines TRBV4-3 with TRBJ2-5; D gene ambiguous. Trimming took 2 bases from V and 2 from J, leaving 6 bases between them. The CDR3 extends over 13 amino acids. Germline lookup yields CDR1 LGHNA and CDR2 YSLEER. The CDR3 nucleotides are TGCGCCAGCAGCCAATACGGACAAGAGACCCAGTACTTC. It is translated as CASSQYGQETQYF.

This clone has a single count. The rearrangement joins TRBV21-1 to TRBJ2-1; TRBD1, the D gene given by the table, was not confirmed from the DNA. TRBV21-1 is classified as a pseudogene. CDR3 length equals 15 residues. CDR3 sequence (DNA): TGTGCCAGCAGCAACCCCGGGACAGGGGACAATGAGCAGTTCTTC. Its translation is CASSNPGTGDNEQFF.

The V and J genes are TRBV29-1 and TRBJ2-1, with TRBD2 matching 7 bases. V lost 5 bases and J lost 0; bases outside the gene matches: 13. CDR1 is SQVTM and CDR2 is ANQGSEA in the germline V gene. The CDR3 is 17 amino acids. The CDR3 loop is CSVYRMGGRSSYNEQFF. The DNA for the CDR3 is TGCAGCGTTTATCGGATGGGAGGGAGGAGCTCCTACAATGAGCAGTTCTTC.

The gene calls are TRBV5-4 and TRBJ2-3; the D is unclear. This CDR3 has 14 amino acids. CDR1 and CDR2 from the germline V gene are SGHNT and YYREEE (reference sequence). V was pared by 5 bases and J by 4 bases, with 14 bases between. The CDR3 nucleotides are TGTGCCAGCAGGCCCTTCGGTATCCCAGATACGCAGTATTTT. Residues: CASRPFGIPDTQYF.

This rearrangement joins TRBV19 to TRBJ2-3; 11 bases are shared with TRBD2. The germline V gene encodes CDR1 LNHDA and CDR2 SQIVND (reference sequence). The CDR3 runs 16 residues. V lost 3 bases and J lost 6; bases outside the gene matches: 8. The DNA for the CDR3 is TGTGCCAGTAGTATGGTTAGCGGGAGGGCCACTGATACGCAGTATTTT. It yields the protein CASSMVSGRATDTQYF.

This chain joins TRBV7-6 and TRBJ2-2; tentative D call: TRBD1 (6 bases). V lost 2 bases to trimming and J lost 4 bases, with 8 bases between them. CDR1 and CDR2 from the germline V gene are SGHVS and FNYEAQ. CDR3 length equals 14 residues. CDR3: CASSLQGLTGELFF. The CDR3 DNA sequence: TGTGCCAGCAGCTTACAGGGGCTCACCGGGGAGCTGTTTTTT.

In regard to this clone: At the DNA level, this CDR3 is encoded by other sequences in the same sample as well. The CDR3 region has the DNA TGTGCCAGCAGCTTCCAAGAGACCCAGTACTTC. Translation: CASSFQETQYF. The rearrangement joins TRBV13 to TRBJ2-5; D remains unclear. This CDR3 spans 11 amino acids. V dropped 3 bases and J dropped 1 base, with 0 bases sitting between them. Germline CDR1 reads PRHDT; CDR2 reads FYEKMQ (reference sequence).

This clone has a single count. The rearrangement joins TRBV9 to TRBJ1-2; weak D call: TRBD1 (5 bases). Germline V gene sequence: CDR1 SGDLS, CDR2 YYNGEE. The ends were cut back, 6 bases at V and 5 bases at J, with 14 bases in the middle. The CDR3 runs to 13 residues. The CDR3 here is CASNQGGVYGYTF. The CDR3 DNA follows: TGTGCCAGCAACCAAGGAGGGGTTTATGGCTACACCTTC.

V is TRBV4-1 and J is TRBJ2-7; D is possibly TRBD2 (5 bases). Deletions cut 4 bases from V and 6 bases from J, with 13 bases between. The CDR3 consists of 13 residues. Germline CDR1 is MGHRA and CDR2 is YSYEKL. The CDR3 region has the DNA TGCGCCAGCAGCCCCTCTTGGGGAGCCGAGCAGTACTTC. It yields the protein CASSPSWGAEQYF.

The chain combines TRBV7-6 with TRBJ2-1; TRBD2 matches at 9 bases. V lost 0 bases and J lost 4; bases outside the gene matches: 7. Germline CDR1 is SGHVS and CDR2 is FNYEAQ. The CDR3 contains 17 residues. This CDR3 reads CASSLASLAGMYNEQFF. The CDR3 DNA reads as TGTGCCAGCAGCTTAGCAAGTCTAGCGGGGATGTACAATGAGCAGTTCTTC.

The chain uses TRBV9 and TRBJ2-3; tentatively, D is TRBD2 (5 bases). The CDR3 has 19 amino acids. Germline V gene data show CDR1 as SGDLS and CDR2 as YYNGEE. Trimming took off 3 bases at V and 2 bases at J, with 25 bases between the two ends. The CDR3 reads CASSDHQVSPGGTTDTQYF. The DNA of the CDR3 is TGTGCCAGCAGCGACCACCAGGTTTCCCCCGGAGGAACCACAGATACGCAGTATTTT.

V is TRBV11-2 and J is TRBJ2-7; TRBD2 aligns across 7 bases. The CDR3 spans 14 residues. V was clipped by 1 base and J by 2 bases; unmatched bases: 2. The germline CDR1 and CDR2 sequences are SGHAT and FQNNGV. Here the CDR3 reads CASSLALAAYEQYF. The CDR3 DNA reads TGTGCCAGCAGCTTAGCGCTAGCGGCCTACGAGCAGTACTTC.